The entry below describes one TCR beta chain. The antigen is unknown. This sample was included in a study of cytomegalovirus exposure and HLA in healthy donors. Findings and limits, study-wide: HLA alleles showed associations with some 15,000 TCR beta sequences in a later analysis, at a 0.05 false discovery rate. Links to common viral pathogens appeared, in a later analysis, for several of the most significant clusters.

13 Jbeta primers and 60 Vbeta primers were used for the PCR. Profiled with immunoSEQ multiplex PCR; TCRdb holds only in-frame clones, not every one. Of about 160,000 clones in the sample, about 71% were seen once. The germline V gene encodes CDR1 SGDLS and CDR2 YYNGEE. The V end lost 10 bases, the J end lost 2 bases, and 11 bases lay between the germline ends. The CDR3 runs 12 residues. The TCR sequence derives from a woman in her thirties in good health and CMV-seronegative. Material for sequencing was PBMCs. The rearrangement joins TRBV9 to TRBJ2-3; D ambiguous. The CDR3: CAGSAVTDTQYF. The CDR3 DNA follows: TGTGCCGGAAGCGCGGTCACAGATACGCAGTATTTT.